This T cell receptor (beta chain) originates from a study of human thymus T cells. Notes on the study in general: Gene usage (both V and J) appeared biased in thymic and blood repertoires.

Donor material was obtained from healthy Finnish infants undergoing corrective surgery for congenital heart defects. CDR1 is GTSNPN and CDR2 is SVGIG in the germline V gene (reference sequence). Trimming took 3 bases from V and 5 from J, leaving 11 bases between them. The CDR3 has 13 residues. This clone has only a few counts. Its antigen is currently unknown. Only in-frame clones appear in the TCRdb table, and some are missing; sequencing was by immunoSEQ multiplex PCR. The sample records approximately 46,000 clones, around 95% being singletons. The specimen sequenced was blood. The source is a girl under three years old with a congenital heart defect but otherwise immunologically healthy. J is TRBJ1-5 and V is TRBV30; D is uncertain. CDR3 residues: CAWRGDLDQPQHF. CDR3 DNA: TGTGCCTGGAGAGGAGATTTGGATCAGCCCCAGCATTTT. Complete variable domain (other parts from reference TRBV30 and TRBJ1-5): SQTIHQWPATLVQPVGSPLSLECTVEGTSNPNLYWYRQAAGRGLQLLFYSVGIGQISSEVPQNLSASRPQDRQFILSSKKLLLSDSGFYLCAWRGDLDQPQHFGDGTRLSIL.